A selection of T cell receptor beta chains follows, all from one sample in a study of blood T cell repertoires in COVID-19. Profiling relied on immunoSEQ multiplex PCR, and the TCRdb table lists in-frame clones only, not all of them. The sample has 300,000 to 450,000 clones, over 65% seen once. Sequenced: peripheral blood. The receptors were gathered from a human donor with acute or convalescent COVID-19. The donor label of this sample is uncertain. CDR3s leave out the opening cysteine and the closing phenylalanine or tryptophan.

TRBJ1-3	TRBV28	13	ASSLLGRGGNTIY
TRBJ1-6	TRBV30	10	AWSRTASPLH
TRBJ1-1	TRBV6-2/TRBV6-3	15	ASSSDRGVVGKTEAF
TRBJ2-2	TRBV4-2	13	ASSRDRGTTGELF
TRBJ1-6	TRBV10-3	12	AISESTFNSPLH
TRBJ2-5	TRBV5-6	9	ASSLRRTQY
TRBJ1-2	TRBV19	13	ASSIRPGGPYGYT
TRBJ2-3	TRBV9	15	ASSVGASGLHTDTQY
TRBJ2-1	TRBV6-5	12	ASTGLATTSEQF
TRBJ1-1	TRBV5-4	12	ASRSWGGGTEAF
TRBJ1-1	TRBV6-6	12	ASKLTGGSTEAF
TRBJ2-1	TRBV30	13	AWSFGSGSSHEQF
TRBJ2-2	TRBV10-1	12	ASSGGANTGELF
TRBJ2-5	TRBV7-9	12	ASTLPPSGETQY
TRBJ1-3	TRBV4-1	13	ASSETAGPGNTIY
TRBJ2-3	TRBV5-6	11	ASSLLVTDTQY
TRBJ1-6	TRBV5-6	14	ASSAAPDGQAAPLH
TRBJ2-1	TRBV10-3	11	AISRTEANEQF
TRBJ2-5	TRBV1	20	TSSQPHTNRVEVVAAQETQY
TRBJ2-5	TRBV4-1	14	ASSQPRGGLQETQY
TRBJ1-6	TRBV6-5	13	ASSYFGQFNSPLH
TRBJ2-1	TRBV15	10	ATSRGGNEQF
TRBJ2-7	TRBV2	12	ASRGTGQSNEQY
TRBJ1-1	TRBV2	11	ASSVQSNTEAF
TRBJ1-4	TRBV4-2	14	ASSQGQGSTNEKLF
TRBJ1-3	TRBV5-5	14	ASSLVGGNSGNTIY
TRBJ1-3	TRBV5-1	14	ASSLGGGTSGNTIY
TRBJ2-7	TRBV28	12	ASSFSGLTYEQY
TRBJ1-5	TRBV12-3/TRBV12-4	11	ASSLGTGQPQH
TRBJ2-5	TRBV30	9	AWRAGLSQY
TRBJ2-5	TRBV24-1	9	ATSDRETQY
TRBJ1-1	TRBV18	14	ASSLGVSNPNTEAF
TRBJ2-5	TRBV30	11	AWSRGFWETQY
TRBJ1-1	TRBV5-1	12	ASSGGAANTEAF
TRBJ2-5	TRBV28	14	ASSRGTSGGTETQY
TRBJ1-2	TRBV29-1	12	SVTRGFTNYGYT
TRBJ1-5	TRBV2	13	ASSGPGRSNQPQH
TRBJ1-6	TRBV20-1	8	SASRVPLH
TRBJ2-7	TRBV7-2	12	ASSLGDTVTGQY
TRBJ1-6	TRBV7-8	13	ASSSEDRVRSPLH
TRBJ2-1	TRBV27	13	ASSLYVSSYNEQF
TRBJ1-4	TRBV18	13	ASSPRTGSGEKLF
TRBJ1-1	TRBV3-1/TRBV3-2	14	ASSQVGLGTLTEAF
TRBJ1-1	TRBV29-1	11	SVGGQGGTEAF
TRBJ1-1	TRBV5-1	12	ASSLVSPEGEAF
TRBJ1-6	TRBV2	11	ASSEARNSPLH
TRBJ1-3	TRBV7-6	15	ASSLRTGGFSGNTIY